The present entry profiles one T cell receptor (beta chain) with its context. Its antigen remains unidentified. Per-base quality was not reported, and no clone a single base away is much larger than it. In the prospective study, participants were about 18 to 100 years old, resided in 24 geographic areas of the United States, and were enrolled through a virtual design. In the prospective study, cohorts were assigned on the basis of participant-reported clinical history obtained from a screening survey and a study questionnaire. A participant counted as exposed if, within 2 weeks of entering the study, that participant had been in contact with someone who had a PCR-confirmed or clinician-diagnosed COVID-19 case. In the prospective study, whole blood, serum and a nasopharyngeal or oropharyngeal swab were collected from each participant by mobile phlebotomists. Participants in the prospective study had the option to provide additional blood draws and questionnaires over a 2-month period. Blood samples from the prospective study were shipped frozen or at room temperature prior to DNA extraction.

The immunoSEQ Assay, a bias-controlled multiplex PCR, was used to amplify TCRbeta CDR3 regions from genomic DNA. The study's processing was this. The number of nucleated cells in each sample was estimated by amplification of reference gene primers within the assay. To quantify the absolute abundance of each unique TCRbeta CDR3 rearrangement, sequence reads were collapsed and filtered. Productive Simpson clonality was computed per sample as the square root of Simpson's diversity index over productive rearrangements. This is the immuneACCESS table as TCRdb keeps it, with only in-frame sequences that have V and J called. A part of the clones is gone; compared with another copy, unresolved V genes explain less than half, and the rest is unexplained. The DNA was the basis for D and trimming; V, J and clone size are from that table. Counted in this sample were about 200,000 clones; 65% to 85% of them appeared once. The ten largest clones represent 3.2% of the sample.

The data derive from a study of blood T cell repertoires in COVID-19 (dated by TCRdb to 2019 to 2021). For the wider study: Collaborator samples came from the United States, Italy and Spain and covered acute and convalescent phases of COVID-19. The dataset comprised deeply sampled blood TCRbeta repertoires from subjects exposed to, actively infected with, or recovered from COVID-19. A de-identified subject ID, COVID-19 status, age in years and sex were almost always included in the sample metadata. Where available, HLA class I and class II types were taken from metadata supplied by the sample provider and were not determined by assay-based typing. The samples were drawn from two sources: the first 160 participants of the ongoing ImmuneRACE study, and 1,200 or so subjects contributed by 6 global collaborators. The repertoires were released in a freely available public database meant as a resource for research on the immune response to SARS-CoV-2. The prospective study material was composed of cDNA or gDNA derived from T cells, B-cell-depleted T cells, or PBMCs.

Results the study describes overall, beyond this receptor: The amount of clinical and demographic metadata varied by source and participant and was provided uncurated.

The receptor comes from a woman between 25 and 40 years old who had been exposed to COVID-19. Sequences were obtained from PBMCs or T cells enriched from blood (not recorded which).

The CDR3 region has the sequence CASSSAGGSNTEAFF. The bases read TGTGCCAGCAGTTCGGCCGGGGGTTCGAACACTGAAGCTTTCTTT. This chain is built from TRBV27 and TRBJ1-1; the D gene is possibly TRBD1, with 5 bases matching. There are 15 amino acids in the CDR3, from cysteine to phenylalanine inclusive. CDR3 DNA is the only sequence kept; it has 45 bases, read in frame from the first base. From a lookup of the germline V gene (reference sequence), CDR1 and CDR2 are MNHEY and SMNVEV. V is shortened by 4 bases, J by 1 base, and the region joining them spans 13 bases.